Below are 21 T cell receptor beta chains sequenced from a single sample in a study of T cells after yellow fever vaccination. A single record per CDR3 protein comes from TCRdb applying MiXCR to the 5' RACE reads. The sample contains about 260,000 distinct CDR3 sequences, about 5.2% of which appear only once. Here the sequenced sample was CD4+ T cells sorted from PBMCs, taken on the day of the yellow fever booster vaccination. These receptors all come from a young man who received the YFV17D yellow fever vaccine.

At least ten counts were recorded for this clonotype. V usage is TRBV18 and J usage is TRBJ2-3, with 14 bases matching TRBD2. The J segment lost 4 bases and the V segment lost 4 bases, leaving 7 bases of the junction unmatched. This CDR3 is 17 amino acids long. CDR1 and CDR2 from the germline V gene are KGHSH and LQKENI. The DNA for the CDR3 is TGTGCCAGCTCACTAGCCCGACTAGCGGGGGGGCCAGATACGCAGTATTTT. It specifies CASSLARLAGGPDTQYF.

This clonotype was counted a few times. The rearrangement links TRBV4-2 to TRBJ2-3, with 10 bases matching TRBD2. Trimming cost V 0 bases and J 6 bases; bases outside gene matches: 6. The CDR3 length is 16 residues. Germline CDR1 is LGHNA and CDR2 is YNFKEQ. The CDR3 spells CASSQEKRGGDDTQYF. CDR3 DNA: TGTGCCAGCAGCCAAGAGAAGCGGGGGGGCGATGATACGCAGTATTTT.

This clonotype has ten or more counts. The chain recombines TRBV7-2 with TRBJ2-3, with unresolved D. The CDR3 consists of 13 residues. Germline V gives CDR1 SGHTA, CDR2 FQGNSA. V lost 5 bases and J lost 4, with 10 bases in between. CDR3 loop: CASSVIISDTQYF. Here the CDR3 DNA reads TGTGCCAGCAGCGTAATAATCTCAGATACGCAGTATTTT.

This clonotype occurred many times. The chain uses TRBV20-1 and TRBJ2-4; D is ambiguous. The V end was cut by 2 bases, the J end by 9 bases, with 5 bases between. The V gene's germline CDR1 is DFQATT and CDR2 SNEGSKA (reference sequence). This CDR3 contains 10 residues. CDR3 coding DNA: TGCAGTGCTAGATTTGGCATTCAGTACTTC. This gives the protein CSARFGIQYF.

This clonotype was picked up a small number of times. This sequence joins TRBV11-2 and TRBJ2-1; D may be TRBD1 (5 bases). Trimming removed 3 bases at V and 3 bases at J, with 9 bases between. CDR1 is SGHAT, CDR2 FQNNGV, per germline. This CDR3 has 14 residues. DNA of the CDR3: TGTGCCAGCAGCTTCCAGGGCCTCTACAATGAGCAGTTCTTC. Its translation: CASSFQGLYNEQFF.

This clonotype was observed at least ten times. The chain links TRBV12-3 or TRBV12-4 to TRBJ1-5; D call uncertain. V lost 5 bases and J 5 bases, leaving 10 bases between the germline ends. The length of the CDR3 is 13 residues. For the CDR3, the DNA is TGTGCCAGCAGTCCCGACACTGATCAGCCCCAGCATTTT. Encoded protein: CASSPDTDQPQHF.

There are a few counts of this clonotype. This chain uses TRBV6-5 with TRBJ2-3, with 9 bases identical to TRBD1. Germline CDR1 and CDR2: MNHEY and SVGAGI. Trimming removed 5 bases from V and 2 bases from J; junction bases left unmatched: 2. This CDR3 is 14 amino acids long. CDR3 sequence (DNA): TGTGCCAGCAGTGGGACAGGGCCCACAGATACGCAGTATTTT. Translated, it gives CASSGTGPTDTQYF.

The chain uses TRBV10-3 and TRBJ2-7; D is uncertain. The germline V gene has CDR1 ENHRY and CDR2 SYGVKD. The CDR3 runs 14 residues. V shed 4 bases and J shed 2 bases, with 12 bases lying between them. CDR3 sequence: CAISAQSSPYEQYF. In nucleotides, the CDR3 is TGTGCCATCAGTGCCCAATCGTCTCCCTACGAGCAGTACTTC.

The rearrangement links TRBV4-1 to TRBJ1-4; no clear D gene. Germline V gives CDR1 MGHRA, CDR2 YSYEKL. Trimming shortened V by 1 base and J by 11 bases, and 8 bases separated the two germline ends. The CDR3 has 12 amino acids. CDR3 nucleotide sequence: TGCGCCAGCAGCCAAGTGCTTGGGAAACTGTTTTTT. Amino acid sequence: CASSQVLGKLFF.

This clonotype was recorded at least ten times. V and J are TRBV6-2 or TRBV6-3 and TRBJ2-7; D unclear. The CDR3 runs to 13 residues. V was pared by 8 bases and J by 1 base, with 12 bases between. Germline V CDR1 and CDR2: MNHEY, SVGEGT. CDR3 coding DNA: TGTGCCAGCCAGAATTGGGGTTCCTACGAGCAGTACGTC. This translates into CASQNWGSYEQYV.

This clonotype was picked up a small number of times. The V call is TRBV18, the J call TRBJ1-3; D gene ambiguous. CDR3 length: 15 amino acids. CDR1 is KGHSH, CDR2 LQKENI, per germline. Trimming removed 3 bases from V and 1 base from J, with 10 bases in between. The CDR3 nucleotides read TGTGCCAGCTCACCGCAGACTAGTTCTGGAAACACCATATATTTT. Translation: CASSPQTSSGNTIYF.

The chain employs TRBV5-6 and TRBJ2-7; 9 positions match TRBD1. The CDR3 runs to 13 residues. J lost 4 bases, V lost 7 bases, and 6 bases had no gene match. Germline lookup yields CDR1 SGHDT and CDR2 YYEEEE. CDR3 residues: CASCYRGRYEQYV. The CDR3 bases are TGTGCCAGCTGCTACAGGGGGCGGTACGAGCAGTACGTC.

This rearrangement joins TRBV7-2 to TRBJ1-5; unclear D gene. The V gene's germline CDR1 is SGHTA and CDR2 FQGNSA. Trimming left V 1 base short and J 1 base short, with 14 bases between. The CDR3 sequence is 17 residues long. CDR3 nucleotide sequence: TGTGCCAGCAGCTTAGTGGGCAGTTCCTTAAGCAATCAGCCCCAGCATTTT. Protein sequence: CASSLVGSSLSNQPQHF.

This clonotype showed up just a few times. The V call is TRBV12-3 or TRBV12-4, the J call TRBJ2-7; 8 bases fit TRBD1. The CDR3 has 15 amino acids. The V gene end was trimmed by 3 bases and the J gene end by 4 bases; junction bases not matched to a gene: 8. The CDR3, as DNA: TGTGCCAGCAGTTTTTGGGACAGGCCTTTTTACGAGCAGTACGTC. Protein product: CASSFWDRPFYEQYV.

J is TRBJ2-7 and V is TRBV7-2; 12 nucleotides line up with TRBD1. The CDR3 length is 15 residues. V lost 5 bases, J lost 4 bases, and 6 bases stayed unmatched. Germline V gene sequence: CDR1 SGHTA, CDR2 FQGNSA. In DNA form, the CDR3 reads TGTGCCAGCAGCAAGGGACAGGGGGCGCGGTACGAGCAGTACTTC. Translation: CASSKGQGARYEQYF.

This rearrangement joins TRBV5-4 to TRBJ2-5, with 10 bases fitting TRBD2. V was pared by 1 base and J by 2 bases, with 5 bases of the junction left unmatched. The length of the CDR3 is 16 residues. CDR1 SGHNT and CDR2 YYREEE come from the germline V gene (reference sequence). CDR3 sequence: CASSLTSGNTQETQYF. The CDR3 DNA follows: TGTGCCAGCAGCTTGACTAGCGGGAACACTCAAGAGACCCAGTACTTC.

The chain has TRBV18 and TRBJ2-3; perhaps TRBD2 as D (6 bases). The CDR3 loop spans 13 amino acids. Germline V gives CDR1 KGHSH, CDR2 LQKENI. Trimming stripped 0 bases from V and 9 bases from J, with 10 bases between. The CDR3 here is CASSPPSAGTQYF. CDR3 DNA sequence: TGTGCCAGCTCACCACCGTCCGCGGGGACGCAGTATTTT.

This clonotype was counted many times. The rearrangement links TRBV4-1 to TRBJ2-7; 7 bases agree with TRBD2. Losses at the gene ends were 5 bases for V and 4 bases for J; bases not matched to a gene: 11. The CDR3 consists of 15 residues. Germline-derived CDR1 and CDR2 are MGHRA and YSYEKL. The chain's CDR3 is CASSFIWEGRYEQYF. The DNA of the CDR3 is TGCGCCAGCAGCTTCATTTGGGAGGGAAGGTACGAGCAGTACTTC.

This clonotype showed up many times. This chain uses TRBV7-2 with TRBJ1-1; D remains unclear. Germline-derived CDR1 and CDR2 are SGHTA and FQGNSA. V was trimmed by 2 bases and J by 2 bases, leaving 9 bases between them. The CDR3 is 14 residues long. In DNA, the CDR3 is TGTGCCAGCAGCTTATTTGGTTCAAACACTGAAGCTTTCTTT. It is translated as CASSLFGSNTEAFF.

This chain joins TRBV18 and TRBJ1-3; D may be TRBD1 (5 bases). The CDR3 totals 16 residues. The V gene lost 4 bases and the J gene lost 0 bases, with 13 bases spanning the gap. Germline CDR1 KGHSH, CDR2 LQKENI. Here the CDR3 DNA reads TGTGCCAGCTCACTCCTCAGGGACCCCTCTGGAAACACCATATATTTT. It is translated as CASSLLRDPSGNTIYF.

The table lists this clonotype with many counts. CDR3 nucleotide sequence: TGTGCCAGCAGCTTGTCGGGGACCTCTGGAAACACCATATATTTT. Translation gives CASSLSGTSGNTIYF. This chain uses TRBV7-9 with TRBJ1-3; a weak D match, TRBD1 (5 bases). The V gene's germline CDR1 is SEHNR and CDR2 FQNEAQ (reference sequence). This CDR3 is 15 amino acids long. Deletions cut 3 bases from V and 0 bases from J, with 9 bases between. Full variable domain (outside the CDR3, taken from reference TRBV7-9 and TRBJ1-3): DTGVSQNPRHKITKRGQNVTFRCDPISEHNRLYWYRQTLGQGPEFLTYFQNEAQLEKSRLLSDRFSAERPKGSFSTLEIQRTEQGDSAMYLCASSLSGTSGNTIYFGEGSWLTVV.